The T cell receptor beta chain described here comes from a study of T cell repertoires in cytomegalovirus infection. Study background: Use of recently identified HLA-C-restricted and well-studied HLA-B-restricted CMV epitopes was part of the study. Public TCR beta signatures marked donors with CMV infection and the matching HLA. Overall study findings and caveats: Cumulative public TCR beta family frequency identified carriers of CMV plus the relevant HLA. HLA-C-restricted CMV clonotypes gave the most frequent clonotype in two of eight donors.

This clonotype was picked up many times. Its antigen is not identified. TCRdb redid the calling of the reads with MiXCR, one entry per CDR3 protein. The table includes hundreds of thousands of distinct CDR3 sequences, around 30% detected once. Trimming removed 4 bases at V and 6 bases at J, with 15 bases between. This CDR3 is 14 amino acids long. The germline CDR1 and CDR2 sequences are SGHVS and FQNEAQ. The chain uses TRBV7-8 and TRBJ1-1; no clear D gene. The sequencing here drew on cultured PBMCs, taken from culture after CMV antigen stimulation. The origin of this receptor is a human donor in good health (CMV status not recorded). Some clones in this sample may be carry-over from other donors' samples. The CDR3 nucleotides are TGTGCCAGCAGCTCAGCTAAGGACGCGGCTGAAGCTTTCTTT. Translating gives CASSSAKDAAEAFF.